Here is one T cell receptor (beta chain) with its context. Its antigen is still unknown. The data belong to a study of cytomegalovirus exposure and HLA in healthy donors. This PCR relied on a set of 60 Vbeta primers and 13 Jbeta primers. Clones were sequenced by immunoSEQ multiplex PCR, and TCRdb holds only the in-frame ones, with some missing. The table records some 70,000 clones, roughly 80% of them present only once. Study observations and caveats: A later look showed TCR association rates differing by HLA locus, highest for DRB1 and lowest for HLA-C. Both high specificity and high sensitivity reportedly marked the classifier's diagnosis of cytomegalovirus status.

Trimming removed 1 base from V and 2 bases from J, with 9 bases in between. The germline CDR1 and CDR2 sequences are KGHSH and LQKENI. The CDR3 is made up of 15 amino acids. This receptor was identified in a male donor in good health and CMV-seropositive. The rearrangement links TRBV18 to TRBJ1-3; D gene unclear. Sequenced: PBMCs. The DNA of the CDR3 is TGTGCCAGCTCACCACTGGCGGAAACTGGAAACACCATATATTTT. It is translated as CASSPLAETGNTIYF.